The 26 T cell receptor beta chains listed next were all sequenced from one sample in a study of cytomegalovirus exposure and HLA in healthy donors. In the PCR, 60 Vbeta and 13 Jbeta primers were used. Method: immunoSEQ multiplex PCR; TCRdb's copy keeps in-frame clones and lacks some. The table lists 100,000 to 150,000 clones, 80% of them singletons, with roughly 4% in the top ten. Sample: PBMCs. Receptor source: a woman aged 40-49 years in good health and CMV-seronegative.

The chain carries TRBV9 and TRBJ2-5; TRBD2 agrees at 15 bases. The germline V gene encodes CDR1 SGDLS and CDR2 YYNGEE. The trim removed 2 bases at V and 5 bases at J, leaving 1 base unmatched. The CDR3 contains 15 residues. The CDR3 sequence: CASSVGTSGGETQYF. CDR3 DNA sequence: TGTGCCAGCAGCGTCGGGACTAGCGGGGGGGAGACCCAGTACTTC.

This chain links TRBV7-3 with TRBJ2-1; D gene uncertain. The CDR3 runs 16 residues. Looked up from germline, CDR1 is SGHTA and CDR2 is FQGTGA. Trimming removed 2 bases from V and 3 bases from J, with 14 bases in between. The CDR3 here is CASSLGLARDYNEQFF. The CDR3 bases are TGTGCCAGCAGCTTAGGGCTTGCGAGAGACTACAATGAGCAGTTCTTC.

The rearrangement links TRBV27 to TRBJ2-5; 7 bases map to TRBD1. Germline loops: CDR1 MNHEY, CDR2 SMNVEV (reference sequence). V trimming: 4 bases; J trimming: 5 bases; junction bases outside the gene matches: 16. The CDR3 loop spans 17 amino acids. CDR3 protein: CASSSRLGQTTGETQYF. Written as DNA, the CDR3 is TGTGCCAGCAGTTCCCGCTTGGGACAGACGACCGGGGAGACCCAGTACTTC.

V is TRBV15 and J is TRBJ2-7; 7 nucleotides line up with TRBD2. The V gene end was trimmed by 3 bases and the J gene end by 4 bases; junction bases not matched to a gene: 0. There are 12 residues in the CDR3. Germline CDR1 is LNHNV and CDR2 is YYDKDF (reference sequence). The CDR3 loop reads CATSRGGYEQYF. CDR3 DNA: TGTGCCACCAGCAGGGGAGGGTACGAGCAGTACTTC. The whole variable domain, filled in from reference TRBV15 and TRBJ2-7, reads DAMVIQNPRYQVTQFGKPVTLSCSQTLNHNVMYWYQQKSSQAPKLLFHYYDKDFNNEADTPDNFQSRRPNTSFCFLDIRSPGLGDTAMYLCATSRGGYEQYFGPGTRLTVT.

The genes are TRBV13 and TRBJ1-1, with a tentative D call TRBD1 (5 bases). Germline-derived CDR1 and CDR2 are PRHDT and FYEKMQ (reference sequence). The V end lost 5 bases, the J end lost 2 bases, and 12 bases lay between the germline ends. The CDR3 runs 14 residues. The CDR3, as DNA: TGTGCCAGCAGCCCGAGACAGTTCAACACTGAAGCTTTCTTT. It codes for CASSPRQFNTEAFF.

Concerning this clone: The same CDR3 can be traced to other DNA sequences in this sample. The rearrangement links TRBV4-2 to TRBJ2-5; 7 nucleotides agree with TRBD2. V dropped 3 bases and J dropped 4; count of bases not matched to a gene: 11. The CDR3 runs 16 residues. Germline CDR1 and CDR2: LGHNA and YNFKEQ. As DNA, the CDR3 is TGTGCCAGCAGCCAGGCTTCTACGGGAGGCGGAGAGACCCAGTACTTC. Protein product: CASSQASTGGGETQYF.

The genes are TRBV5-4 and TRBJ2-1; TRBD2 aligns across 8 bases. The CDR3 has 15 residues. Germline CDR1 is SGHNT and CDR2 is YYREEE (reference sequence). The J segment lost 6 bases and the V segment lost 4 bases, leaving 9 bases of the junction unmatched. CDR3 coding DNA: TGTGCCAGCAGCCCGGCAAGCGGGAGCCCCAATGAGCAGTTCTTC. Translation: CASSPASGSPNEQFF. The variable domain in full, with the rest retrieved from reference TRBV5-4 and TRBJ2-1, is ETGVTQSPTHLIKTRGQQVTLRCSSQSGHNTVSWYQQALGQGPQFIFQYYREEENGRGNFPPRFSGLQFPNYSSELNVNALELDDSALYLCASSPASGSPNEQFFGPGTRLTVL.

This clone was seen only once. J is TRBJ1-2 and V is TRBV4-2, with D perhaps matching TRBD1 (6 bases). The V gene's germline CDR1 is LGHNA and CDR2 YNFKEQ. Between the trimmed V and J ends, which lost 4 bases and 4 bases, there was a span of 19 bases. The CDR3 covers 16 residues. CDR3 protein: CASSLGGSGAFYGYTF. In DNA, the CDR3 is TGTGCCAGCAGCCTGGGCGGGTCAGGGGCTTTCTATGGCTACACCTTC.

The chain couples TRBV4-3 to TRBJ2-7; no clear D. Per the germline V gene, CDR1 is LGHNA and CDR2 is YSLEER. The CDR3 is 13 residues long. The V and J ends lost 1 base and 3 bases respectively, with 7 bases between them. CDR3 residues: CASSQGAHYEQYF. DNA of the CDR3: TGCGCCAGCAGCCAAGGGGCCCACTACGAGCAGTACTTC.

This chain connects TRBV5-1 to TRBJ2-1; 13 nucleotides match TRBD2. Per the germline V gene, CDR1 is SGHRS and CDR2 is YFSETQ. The CDR3 runs 17 residues. V was clipped by 3 bases and J by 10 bases; unmatched bases: 13. The CDR3 here is CASSSLLRLAGGGEQFF. CDR3 DNA: TGCGCCAGCAGCTCTCTCCTCCGACTAGCGGGAGGTGGCGAGCAGTTCTTC.

The chain employs TRBV7-9 and TRBJ2-3, with D unclear. Germline lookup yields CDR1 SEHNR and CDR2 FQNEAQ (reference sequence). CDR3 length: 13 residues. The V end lost 1 base, the J end lost 2 bases, and 4 bases lay between the germline ends. For the CDR3, the DNA is TGTGCCAGCAGCTTAGACTACACAGATACGCAGTATTTT. Translation: CASSLDYTDTQYF.

The sample holds a few counts of this clone. The V gene is TRBV5-1, the J gene TRBJ1-2; 9 bases map to TRBD1. CDR1 and CDR2 (germline): SGHRS, YFSETQ. The CDR3 has 14 residues. Losses at the gene ends were 4 bases for V and 7 bases for J; bases not matched to a gene: 8. The DNA of the CDR3 is TGCGCCAGCAGCCCAACAGGGGGCGATTGTGGCTACACCTTC. It specifies CASSPTGGDCGYTF.

In this sample, this clone turned up a few times. The V and J genes are TRBV19 and TRBJ1-5, with D possibly TRBD1 on 5 matching bases. This CDR3 comprises 16 residues. The germline V gene has CDR1 LNHDA and CDR2 SQIVND (reference sequence). V gave up 2 bases and J gave up 4 bases, with 15 bases separating them. CDR3 amino acids: CASSIWGDAGNQPQHF. DNA of the CDR3: TGTGCCAGTAGTATATGGGGGGACGCTGGAAATCAGCCCCAGCATTTT.

The CDR3 loop reads CASSPTSHPGYEQYF. CDR3 nucleotides: TGTGCCAGCTCACCGACCTCCCATCCGGGGTACGAGCAGTACTTC. This chain joins TRBV18 and TRBJ2-7, with a tentative D call TRBD2 (5 bases). The ends were cut back, 3 bases at V and 4 bases at J, with 16 bases in the middle. Germline loops: CDR1 KGHSH, CDR2 LQKENI. The CDR3 has 15 residues. The full variable domain, completed using reference TRBV18 and TRBJ2-7, is NAGVMQNPRHLVRRRGQEARLRCSPMKGHSHVYWYRQLPEEGLKFMVYLQKENIIDESGMPKERFSAEFPKEGPSILRIQQVVRGDSAAYFCASSPTSHPGYEQYFGPGTRLTVT.

The rearrangement uses TRBV9 and TRBJ2-5; D might be TRBD2 (5 bases). CDR3 length: 14 amino acids. Germline CDR1 SGDLS, CDR2 YYNGEE. V gave up 0 bases and J gave up 5 bases, with 11 bases separating them. CDR3 in amino acids: CASSVEASWETQYF. The CDR3 bases are TGTGCCAGCAGCGTAGAGGCTAGCTGGGAGACCCAGTACTTC. The full variable domain, with the rest looked up from reference TRBV9 and TRBJ2-5, is DSGVTQTPKHLITATGQRVTLRCSPRSGDLSVYWYQQSLDQGLQFLIQYYNGEERAKGNILERFSAQQFPDLHSELNLSSLELGDSALYFCASSVEASWETQYFGPGTRLLVL.

The chain combines TRBV5-1 with TRBJ2-2, with TRBD2 as a possible D gene (7 bases). CDR1 SGHRS and CDR2 YFSETQ come from the germline V gene. Trimming cost V 3 bases and J 4 bases, with 10 bases left between them. The CDR3 totals 14 residues. The CDR3 reads CASSSGGITGELFF. DNA of the CDR3: TGCGCCAGCAGCTCGGGGGGCATCACCGGGGAGCTGTTTTTT.

The chain has TRBV6-1 and TRBJ2-1; D gene ambiguous. The CDR3 contains 12 residues. Germline CDR1 is MNHNS and CDR2 is SASEGT. V lost 7 bases and J lost 5, with 9 bases in between. The CDR3 nucleotides are TGTGCCAGCACCCTAGAAAACAATGAGCAGTTCTTC. It yields the protein CASTLENNEQFF.

This clone was counted between two and nine times. The rearrangement joins TRBV14 to TRBJ1-1; D is uncertain. Per germline, CDR1 SGHDN and CDR2 FVKESK. Trimming removed 0 bases from V and 1 base from J, with 9 bases in between. This CDR3 is 15 amino acids long. The CDR3 region has the DNA TGTGCCAGCAGCCAAGATTATGAGCGGAACACTGAAGCTTTCTTT. Translating gives CASSQDYERNTEAFF.

This chain uses TRBV7-2 with TRBJ2-1; 8 bases are shared with TRBD2. In germline, CDR1 is SGHTA, CDR2 FQGNSA. The CDR3 extends over 13 amino acids. The V and J ends lost 0 bases and 8 bases, in that order; junction bases with no gene match: 0. The CDR3 protein is CASSLAAGDEQFF. CDR3 nucleotides: TGTGCCAGCAGCTTAGCAGCGGGAGATGAGCAGTTCTTC.

This chain connects TRBV9 to TRBJ1-1; D is unclear. Germline lookup yields CDR1 SGDLS and CDR2 YYNGEE. Trimming cost V 0 bases and J 6 bases, with 9 bases left between them. The CDR3 length is 13 residues. CDR3 sequence: CASSVVTDSEAFF. CDR3 coding DNA: TGTGCCAGCAGCGTAGTAACTGACTCTGAAGCTTTCTTT. Together with reference TRBV9 and TRBJ1-1, the CDR3 gives the full variable domain: DSGVTQTPKHLITATGQRVTLRCSPRSGDLSVYWYQQSLDQGLQFLIQYYNGEERAKGNILERFSAQQFPDLHSELNLSSLELGDSALYFCASSVVTDSEAFFGQGTRLTVV.

This clone has more than one count but fewer than ten. This chain connects TRBV7-6 to TRBJ1-6; weak D call: TRBD1 (5 bases). The CDR3 totals 13 residues. With 6 bases removed from V and 9 bases from J, the gap between germline ends came to 12 bases. Germline-derived CDR1 and CDR2 are SGHVS and FNYEAQ. In DNA form, the CDR3 reads TGTGCCAGCAGTTACCAGGGTGCTTCACCCCTCCACTTT. It codes for CASSYQGASPLHF.

The chain has TRBV27 and TRBJ1-4; D not resolved. The CDR3 is 14 amino acids. Trimming shortened V by 3 bases and J by 0 bases, and 5 bases separated the two germline ends. Germline V CDR1 and CDR2: MNHEY, SMNVEV (reference sequence). In nucleotides, the CDR3 is TGTGCCAGCAGTTTCAGGACAACTAATGAAAAACTGTTTTTT. It codes for CASSFRTTNEKLFF.

The gene calls are TRBV9 and TRBJ2-6, with D possibly matching TRBD1 (6 bases). The CDR3 loop spans 17 amino acids. The V gene lost 0 bases and the J gene lost 4 bases, with 14 bases spanning the gap. The germline CDR1 and CDR2 sequences are SGDLS and YYNGEE. In nucleotides, the CDR3 is TGTGCCAGCAGCGTAGGGGCAGGGGTGGCCGGGGCCAACGTCCTGACTTTC. It codes for CASSVGAGVAGANVLTF.

This clone was counted only a few times. The genes are TRBV6-5 and TRBJ1-2; 8 positions match TRBD1. The junction had 5 bases not matched to a gene; V was cut back by 4 bases and J by 4 bases. Per the germline V gene, CDR1 is MNHEY and CDR2 is SVGAGI. The CDR3 is made up of 14 amino acids. The CDR3 loop is CASSSRGRVYGYTF. CDR3 bases: TGTGCCAGCAGTTCCAGGGGGCGGGTCTATGGCTACACCTTC.

This rearrangement joins TRBV7-9 to TRBJ1-5, with D perhaps matching TRBD1 (5 bases). From germline, CDR1 is SEHNR and CDR2 FQNEAQ (reference sequence). CDR3 length: 13 residues. V was trimmed by 4 bases and J by 6 bases, leaving 10 bases between them. Here the CDR3 reads CASSSGGGQPQHF. CDR3 in DNA: TGTGCCAGCAGCTCGGGGGGGGGTCAGCCCCAGCATTTT.

This clone was seen just once. The chain recombines TRBV5-1 with TRBJ2-7; 8 bases line up with TRBD1. Losses at the gene ends were 0 bases for V and 1 base for J; bases not matched to a gene: 3. The CDR3 contains 15 residues. Germline CDR1 reads SGHRS; CDR2 reads YFSETQ. CDR3 DNA: TGCGCCAGCAGCTTGGATGACAGGGGATCCTACGAGCAGTACTTC. Its protein is CASSLDDRGSYEQYF. Based on the CDR3 plus reference TRBV5-1 and TRBJ2-7, the full variable domain is KAGVTQTPRYLIKTRGQQVTLSCSPISGHRSVSWYQQTPGQGLQFLFEYFSETQRNKGNFPGRFSGRQFSNSRSEMNVSTLELGDSALYLCASSLDDRGSYEQYFGPGTRLTVT.